This TCR beta chain was observed in a study of immune heterogeneity within non-small cell lung tumors. Background on the study: In total, the tumors were 4 squamous cell carcinomas, around 10 non-squamous carcinomas and 1 not otherwise specified.

TCR beta CDR3 amplification used multiplex PCR with 32 V and 13 J primers. MiXCR was run by TCRdb on the multiplex PCR reads, yielding one entry per CDR3 protein. The data contain 10,000 to 15,000 distinct CDR3 sequences, less than 25% of them singletons. Concerning this clonotype: The antigen is undetermined.

This CDR3 is 15 amino acids long. Trimming took 6 bases from V and 0 from J, leaving 15 bases between them. CDR1 is KGHSH and CDR2 is LQKENI in the germline V gene. Genomic DNA from bulk tumor acted as the template, and about 600 ng was loaded per sample. Taken during surgery, several biopsies per primary tumor were spaced as far apart as possible within the tumor mass. These patients got curative surgery after being newly diagnosed with untreated non-small cell lung cancer. Donors were newly diagnosed non-small cell lung cancer patients having surgery with curative intent. General study points: T-cell receptor beta clonotypes at high frequency differed largely between individual patients. Recurrence of the same dominant CDR3 beta clonotypes was seen across tumor sites within a patient, and site-unique high-frequency clones were present alongside them.

Sequencing was performed on lung tumor tissue. This TCR came from a man aged 55 to 70 with non-small cell lung cancer. This chain uses TRBV18 with TRBJ2-7, with D maybe TRBD1 (6 bases). The CDR3 nucleotides are TGTGCCAGCTCCCGTAACAGGGATTACTCCTACGAGCAGTACTTC. Translating gives CASSRNRDYSYEQYF. Using reference TRBV18 and TRBJ2-7 for the parts outside the CDR3, the full variable domain is NAGVMQNPRHLVRRRGQEARLRCSPMKGHSHVYWYRQLPEEGLKFMVYLQKENIIDESGMPKERFSAEFPKEGPSILRIQQVVRGDSAAYFCASSRNRDYSYEQYFGPGTRLTVT.